This is a list of T cell receptor beta chains from one sample in a study of blood T cell repertoires in COVID-19. The table came from immunoSEQ multiplex PCR; TCRdb's copy has only in-frame clones and leaves some out. The sample contains fewer than 95,000 clones, about 88% of which appear only once. Sample: peripheral blood. Source of these receptors: a man aged 45 to 65 with acute or convalescent COVID-19. Each CDR3 is given with its conserved first and last residue. D genes are given only for firm matches. Clone sizes are given selectively: once, few, many, or a class where the clone is expanded.

j_call	v_call	d_call	clone_size	cdr3_nt	cdr3_aa
TRBJ1-3	TRBV19	TRBD1	NA	TGTGCCACTTCGACAGGGACAAGCTCTGGAAACACCATATATTTT	CATSTGTSSGNTIYF
TRBJ2-1	TRBV10-3	TRBD2	NA	TGTGCCATCAGTGGGGGTCCCGGGACTAGCCGGGGAGGAGGTGAGCAGTTCTTC	CAISGGPGTSRGGGEQFF
TRBJ1-1	TRBV2	NA	NA	TGTGCCAGCAGTCCTCTACCGAACACTGAAGCTTTCTTT	CASSPLPNTEAFF
TRBJ2-3	TRBV11-1	NA	NA	TGTGCCAGCAGCTCGGGACAAAGCACAGATACGCAGTATTTT	CASSSGQSTDTQYF
TRBJ2-5	TRBV14	NA	NA	TGTGCCAGCAGCCAAGGGACTATATCTTTCGAGACCCAGTACTTC	CASSQGTISFETQYF
TRBJ2-5	TRBV3-1/TRBV3-2	TRBD2	NA	TGTGCCAGCAGCTTCGGGACTAGCGGGACTCAAGAGACCCAGTACTTC	CASSFGTSGTQETQYF
TRBJ2-1	TRBV7-3	TRBD1	NA	TGTGCCAGCAGCTTAGGGACAGCGAGGAATGAGCAGTTCTTC	CASSLGTARNEQFF
TRBJ1-1	TRBV18	TRBD1	NA	TGTGCCAGCTCAGGAGGACAGGGGAACACTGAAGCTTTCTTT	CASSGGQGNTEAFF
TRBJ2-3	TRBV10-3	TRBD1	NA	TGTGCCATCAGCCCCGGACAGGGGGCAACAGATACGCAGTATTTT	CAISPGQGATDTQYF
TRBJ1-6	TRBV28	NA	once	TGTGCCAGCAGTTTCCTATTGTCACCCCTCCACTTT	CASSFLLSPLHF
TRBJ1-2	TRBV5-5	TRBD1	once	TGTGCCAGCAGCCCCGGACAGGGAAACTATGGCTACACCTTC	CASSPGQGNYGYTF
TRBJ2-5	TRBV6-4	TRBD2	NA	TGTGCCAGCAACGAAGCTATGCTAGCGGGGGGGCACGAGACCCAGTACTTC	CASNEAMLAGGHETQYF
TRBJ1-5	TRBV7-9	NA	NA	TGTGCCAGCAGCGCAGACAGGACAAGCAATCAGCCCCAGCATTTT	CASSADRTSNQPQHF
TRBJ1-1	TRBV6-4	NA	NA	TGTGCCAGCAGTCCTAGGGGGATGAACACTGAAGCTTTCTTT	CASSPRGMNTEAFF
TRBJ2-3	TRBV2	NA	NA	TGTGCCAGCAGTCCCCCCGCGGCGGGGGCCGGTGGTGCGCAGTATTTT	CASSPPAAGAGGAQYF
TRBJ2-6	TRBV30	NA	NA	TGTGCCGGAAAGAGCGTGGGAGCTGGGGCCAACGTCCTGACTTTC	CAGKSVGAGANVLTF
TRBJ2-1	TRBV28	NA	NA	TGTGCCAGCCGTGCCCTTGCAGGTCTGGAGTTCTTC	CASRALAGLEFF
TRBJ2-4	TRBV6-5	NA	NA	TGTGCCAGCATCCCCCCAGGAGCCAAAAACATTCAGTACTTC	CASIPPGAKNIQYF
TRBJ1-3	TRBV10-3	NA	NA	TGTGCCATCAACCAGGGGCCTGGAAACACCATATATTTT	CAINQGPGNTIYF
TRBJ2-3	TRBV27	TRBD2	few	TGTGCCAGCAGGGGGGTAGCGGGGGACCAAACAGATACGCAGTATTTT	CASRGVAGDQTDTQYF
TRBJ2-5	TRBV30	NA	NA	TGTGCCTGGAATGTCGGGGGGCAGTCACCCCAGTACTTC	CAWNVGGQSPQYF
TRBJ2-3	TRBV2	TRBD2	NA	TGTGCCACCCGAATAGCGGGGACATACACAGATACGCAGTATTTT	CATRIAGTYTDTQYF
TRBJ1-2	TRBV13	NA	NA	TGTGCCAGCAGCTTAGGACAGGGATTCTATGGCTACACCTTC	CASSLGQGFYGYTF
TRBJ1-5	TRBV2	TRBD1	NA	TGTGCCAGCAGAGCCGGGACAGGGGCAAATCAGCCCCAGCATTTT	CASRAGTGANQPQHF
TRBJ1-2	TRBV5-1	NA	NA	TGCGCCAGCAGCTTGTTTGGGGCGGCGGGGGGCTACACCTTC	CASSLFGAAGGYTF
TRBJ1-3	TRBV19	TRBD1	NA	TGTGCCAGTAGTACCAGGGGGCAGATTGGAAACACCATATATTTT	CASSTRGQIGNTIYF
TRBJ1-2	TRBV30	NA	few	TGTGCCTCCACGCCGGACAGCGGAAGGGACTATGGCTACACCTTC	CASTPDSGRDYGYTF
TRBJ1-1	TRBV5-4	TRBD1	NA	TGTGCCAGCAGCTTGAAGGACAGGGCGGGGGTCACTGAAGCTTTCTTT	CASSLKDRAGVTEAFF
TRBJ2-3	TRBV25-1	TRBD1	NA	TGTGCCAGCAGTGATACAGGGGGAGGAGATACGCAGTATTTT	CASSDTGGGDTQYF
TRBJ2-7	TRBV6-1	TRBD1	NA	TGTGCCAGCAGTGAAGGGACAGGGTCCGTTTCCTACGAGCAGTACTTC	CASSEGTGSVSYEQYF
TRBJ2-3	TRBV5-6	NA	NA	TGTGCCAGCAGCTTTTCAGGTGGTGAAGATACGCAGTATTTT	CASSFSGGEDTQYF